Below, 29 T cell receptor beta chains from the same sample are listed, as sequenced in a study of blood T cell repertoires in COVID-19. Sequencing was performed with immunoSEQ multiplex PCR; in TCRdb, only in-frame clones are kept and a portion is missing. Here the sample spans fewer than 35,000 clones, about four fifths being singletons. Specimen: peripheral blood. The receptors shown here come from a man aged 65 to 79 with acute or convalescent COVID-19.

The chain links TRBV3-1 (or the pseudogene TRBV3-2) to TRBJ1-4; D not resolved. Germline V lookup: CDR1 LGHDT, CDR2 YNNKEL (reference sequence). The CDR3 totals 12 residues. Trimming shortened V by 3 bases and J by 7 bases, and 6 bases separated the two germline ends. The CDR3 bases are TGTGCCAGCAGCCAGTTCCGTGAAAAACTGTTTTTT. This translates into CASSQFREKLFF.

V is TRBV7-3 and J is TRBJ2-5, with 7 bases fitting TRBD1. V lost 5 bases to trimming and J lost 5 bases; unmatched junction nucleotides: 5. This CDR3 is 13 amino acids long. Germline CDR1 is SGHTA and CDR2 is FQGTGA. CDR3 protein: CASSPTGWETQYF. CDR3 sequence (DNA): TGTGCCAGCAGCCCGACAGGGTGGGAGACCCAGTACTTC.

The V gene is TRBV18, the J gene TRBJ2-2, with D perhaps TRBD1 (5 bases). CDR1 and CDR2 from the germline V gene are KGHSH and LQKENI. V lost 6 bases and J lost 4, with 9 bases in between. CDR3 size: 13 residues. CDR3 protein: CASSAGRTGELFF. As DNA, the CDR3 is TGTGCCAGCTCGGCAGGGCGCACCGGGGAGCTGTTTTTT.

The chain uses TRBV14 and TRBJ1-6; TRBD1 aligns across 11 bases. This CDR3 has 15 amino acids. J lost 10 bases, V lost 0 bases, and 2 bases had no gene match. Germline loops: CDR1 SGHDN, CDR2 FVKESK. The CDR3 sequence is CASSQDWTGGSPLHF. In DNA, the CDR3 is TGTGCCAGCAGCCAAGATTGGACAGGGGGCTCACCCCTCCACTTT.

This clone was counted between two and nine times. This rearrangement joins TRBV9 to TRBJ1-1; perhaps TRBD1 as D (5 bases). Germline CDR1 reads SGDLS; CDR2 reads YYNGEE. The CDR3 has 13 amino acids. V was clipped by 2 bases and J by 7 bases, with 12 bases between them. The CDR3 protein is CASSVGAELEAFF. The CDR3 nucleotides are TGTGCCAGCAGCGTTGGGGCAGAGCTTGAAGCTTTCTTT.

This sequence joins TRBV12-5 and TRBJ2-7; D remains unclear. The CDR3 sequence is 13 residues long. Germline CDR1 and CDR2: LGHNT and FRNRAP. V was cut by 1 base and J by 4 bases, with 8 bases left in between. CDR3 region: CASGLDREYEQYF. CDR3 DNA sequence: TGTGCTAGTGGTTTGGACAGAGAATACGAGCAGTACTTC. Variable domain in full (rest from reference TRBV12-5 and TRBJ2-7): DARVTQTPRHKVTEMGQEVTMRCQPILGHNTVFWYRQTMMQGLELLAYFRNRAPLDDSGMPKDRFSAEMPDATLATLKIQPSEPRDSAVYFCASGLDREYEQYFGPGTRLTVT.

The rearrangement uses TRBV4-3 and TRBJ1-1; possibly TRBD1 for D (6 bases). CDR3 size: 14 residues. Looked up from germline, CDR1 is LGHNA and CDR2 is YSLEER. V lost 4 bases, J lost 4 bases, and 13 bases lay in between. The CDR3 loop is CASSPLRTVTEAFF. The CDR3 DNA is TGCGCCAGCAGCCCCCTCAGGACAGTCACTGAAGCTTTCTTT.

This chain joins TRBV7-2 and TRBJ2-7, with TRBD1 identical over 8 bases. V shed 5 bases and J 6 bases; nucleotides not matched to a gene: 9. Looked up from germline, CDR1 is SGHTA and CDR2 is FQGNSA. There are 14 residues in the CDR3. CDR3 in DNA: TGTGCCAGCAGCGTGGGACAGGCTCTTGGCGAGCAGTACTTC. Translating it yields CASSVGQALGEQYF.

This clone was seen more than once but under ten times. The chain combines TRBV30 with TRBJ2-1, with TRBD1 as a possible D gene (5 bases). V gave up 7 bases and J gave up 1 base, with 14 bases separating them. Germline V gene lookup returns CDR1 GTSNPN and CDR2 SVGIG (reference sequence). This CDR3 spans 14 amino acids. This CDR3 is CAYLRQSSYNEQFF. The CDR3 nucleotides are TGTGCCTATTTAAGACAGTCATCCTACAATGAGCAGTTCTTC. The whole variable domain, filled in from reference TRBV30 and TRBJ2-1, reads SQTIHQWPATLVQPVGSPLSLECTVEGTSNPNLYWYRQAAGRGLQLLFYSVGIGQISSEVPQNLSASRPQDRQFILSSKKLLLSDSGFYLCAYLRQSSYNEQFFGPGTRLTVL.

This rearrangement joins TRBV5-1 to TRBJ1-2; 9 nucleotides line up with TRBD1. Germline values: CDR1 SGHRS, CDR2 YFSETQ. The V segment lost 3 bases and the J segment 7 bases; nucleotides outside the gene matches: 7. There are 14 residues in the CDR3. CDR3 DNA: TGCGCCAGCAGCTGGGGGGACAGGGATGCTGGCTACACCTTC. Residues: CASSWGDRDAGYTF.

This rearrangement joins TRBV3-1 (or the pseudogene TRBV3-2) to TRBJ2-7, with TRBD1 matching 10 bases. V was clipped by 0 bases and J by 3 bases; unmatched bases: 2. The length of the CDR3 is 15 residues. The germline gives CDR1 LGHDT, CDR2 YNNKEL (reference sequence). The CDR3 DNA sequence: TGTGCCAGCAGCCAAGAAGGGACAGGGGTCTACGAGCAGTACTTC. It translates to CASSQEGTGVYEQYF.

The rearrangement links TRBV28 to TRBJ2-3; 7 nucleotides agree with TRBD2. CDR1 MDHEN and CDR2 SYDVKM come from the germline V gene. V was pared by 1 base and J by 0 bases, with 4 bases of the junction left unmatched. This CDR3 contains 16 residues. The CDR3 DNA follows: TGTGCCAGCAGTTTATTGGGGGGGACTAGCACAGATACGCAGTATTTT. Protein sequence: CASSLLGGTSTDTQYF.

Notes on this clone: At one end the junction does not follow the germline gene, possibly because of a read error. The chain employs TRBV30 and TRBJ2-7, with 7 positions matching TRBD2. Per germline, CDR1 GTSNPN and CDR2 SVGIG (reference sequence). The CDR3 is made up of 11 amino acids. The CDR3 DNA reads TGTGCCTGGAGGCTAAGCGGGGCCCCAAACTTC. This sequence encodes CAWRLSGAPNF.

The V and J genes are TRBV5-6 and TRBJ2-1, with D maybe TRBD2 (6 bases). Trimming took off 6 bases at V and 4 bases at J, with 14 bases between the two ends. Germline-derived CDR1 and CDR2 are SGHDT and YYEEEE. The CDR3 extends over 14 amino acids. CDR3 sequence: CASILRRGYNEQFF. The CDR3 DNA follows: TGTGCCAGCATATTACGGCGGGGTTACAATGAGCAGTTCTTC.

J is TRBJ1-6 and V is TRBV6-6; D uncertain. Germline assignment: CDR1 MNHNY and CDR2 SVGAGI (reference sequence). This CDR3 has 14 amino acids. The ends were cut back, 5 bases at V and 7 bases at J, with 12 bases in the middle. The CDR3: CASSVDGQNSPLHF. In nucleotides, the CDR3 is TGTGCCAGCAGTGTCGATGGCCAAAATTCACCCCTCCACTTT.

This clone was detected only a few times. The chain joins TRBV6-2 or TRBV6-3 to TRBJ1-5, with D perhaps TRBD1 (5 bases). The CDR3 has 14 amino acids. The V gene's germline CDR1 is MNHEY and CDR2 SVGEGT. V was pared by 5 bases and J by 2 bases, with 10 bases between. The CDR3, as DNA: TGTGCCAGCAGTCTTCAGGGTGGCAATCAGCCCCAGCATTTT. Translating it yields CASSLQGGNQPQHF.

V is TRBV4-3 and J is TRBJ1-1; 8 bases are a match to TRBD1. Germline CDR1 and CDR2: LGHNA and YSLEER. The CDR3 sequence is 19 residues long. Trimming removed 3 bases from V and 0 bases from J; junction bases left unmatched: 15. In nucleotides, the CDR3 is TGCGCCAGCAGCCACGGTTACGACAGGGGAGAATTGATGAACACTGAAGCTTTCTTT. Amino acids: CASSHGYDRGELMNTEAFF.

This clone was recorded once. V usage is TRBV4-2 and J usage is TRBJ2-4; D remains unclear. Germline CDR1 LGHNA, CDR2 YNFKEQ. The CDR3 spans 14 residues. The germline V and J ends were trimmed by 1 base and 2 bases, with 6 bases remaining between them. CDR3 residues: CASSQGLTKNIQYF. DNA of the CDR3: TGTGCCAGCAGCCAAGGACTTACCAAAAACATTCAGTACTTC.

This chain joins TRBV4-2 and TRBJ1-2; 9 bases match TRBD1. The trim removed 2 bases at V and 3 bases at J, leaving 4 bases unmatched. The CDR3 covers 15 residues. Germline CDR1 LGHNA, CDR2 YNFKEQ. This chain's CDR3 is CASSQTGGSDYGYTF. The CDR3 coding sequence is TGTGCCAGCAGCCAAACAGGGGGCTCTGACTATGGCTACACCTTC.

The chain joins TRBV19 to TRBJ1-5; TRBD1 is a possible D gene (5 bases). Germline values: CDR1 LNHDA, CDR2 SQIVND (reference sequence). The CDR3 has 16 amino acids. V shed 2 bases and J shed 2 bases, with 13 bases lying between them. For the CDR3, the DNA is TGTGCCAGTAGTATATGGGGGGAAGTGGGCAATCAGCCCCAGCATTTT. This sequence encodes CASSIWGEVGNQPQHF.

This chain connects TRBV18 to TRBJ1-1, with a possible D match to TRBD1 (6 bases). CDR3 length: 16 amino acids. The V gene lost 1 base and the J gene lost 1 base, with 13 bases spanning the gap. Germline V CDR1 and CDR2: KGHSH, LQKENI. The CDR3 region has the DNA TGTGCCAGCTCACCACTGCTGGGGGCTGAGAACACTGAAGCTTTCTTT. Encoded protein: CASSPLLGAENTEAFF.

The gene calls are TRBV7-2 and TRBJ1-1; D perhaps matches TRBD1 (6 bases). Trimming shortened V by 5 bases and J by 10 bases, and 17 bases separated the two germline ends. The CDR3 is made up of 13 amino acids. CDR1 is SGHTA, CDR2 FQGNSA, per germline. CDR3: CASSPWDTRAAFF. Here the CDR3 DNA reads TGTGCCAGCAGCCCCTGGGACACCCGAGCAGCTTTCTTT.

This clone was picked up one time. This chain joins TRBV4-1 and TRBJ1-5; D may be TRBD1 (5 bases). With 1 base removed from V and 8 bases from J, the gap between germline ends came to 21 bases. Per germline, CDR1 MGHRA and CDR2 YSYEKL. The CDR3 loop spans 17 amino acids. The CDR3 sequence: CASSQGKGRFLREPQHF. The CDR3 bases are TGCGCCAGCAGCCAAGGGAAGGGGCGGTTTCTTCGTGAGCCCCAGCATTTT.

The genes are TRBV11-2 and TRBJ2-1; a weak D match, TRBD2 (6 bases). Germline V CDR1 and CDR2: SGHAT, FQNNGV. V was shortened by 6 bases and J by 0 bases, with 9 bases between the two germline ends. This CDR3 contains 14 residues. DNA for the CDR3: TGTGCCAGCAGACCCGGGAGCTCCTACAATGAGCAGTTCTTC. Translation: CASRPGSSYNEQFF. The variable domain in full, completed from reference TRBV11-2 and TRBJ2-1, reads EAGVAQSPRYKIIEKRQSVAFWCNPISGHATLYWYQQILGQGPKLLIQFQNNGVVDDSQLPKDRFSAERLKGVDSTLKIQPAKLEDSAVYLCASRPGSSYNEQFFGPGTRLTVL.

This chain uses TRBV5-1 with TRBJ1-1, with D possibly being TRBD1 (5 bases). The V end was cut by 5 bases, the J end by 0 bases, with 11 bases between. The CDR3 is made up of 14 amino acids. The germline V gene encodes CDR1 SGHRS and CDR2 YFSETQ. CDR3 sequence: CASSRAGMNTEAFF. In nucleotides, the CDR3 is TGCGCCAGCAGTCGGGCAGGGATGAACACTGAAGCTTTCTTT.

This chain joins TRBV7-2 and TRBJ1-1; TRBD1 is a possible D gene (5 bases). The V end was cut by 1 base, the J end by 4 bases, with 13 bases between. The CDR3 runs 15 residues. CDR1 and CDR2 from the germline V gene are SGHTA and FQGNSA. CDR3 nucleotides: TGTGCCAGCAGCTTAGTGGCTGGGGGGTTCACTGAAGCTTTCTTT. Protein sequence: CASSLVAGGFTEAFF.

The chain couples TRBV25-1 to TRBJ1-6, with 9 bases lining up with TRBD1. This CDR3 comprises 14 residues. The V gene's germline CDR1 is MGHDK and CDR2 SYGVNS. V dropped 2 bases and J dropped 7; count of bases not matched to a gene: 0. CDR3 sequence reads: CASSEGTGNSPLHF. CDR3 sequence (DNA): TGTGCCAGCAGTGAAGGGACAGGGAATTCACCCCTCCACTTT.

The chain recombines TRBV19 with TRBJ2-1; TRBD2 aligns across 8 bases. Germline assignment: CDR1 LNHDA and CDR2 SQIVND (reference sequence). V lost 3 bases, J lost 4 bases, and 5 bases stayed unmatched. The CDR3 consists of 15 residues. This chain's CDR3 is CASSMIAGLYNEQFF. CDR3 sequence (DNA): TGTGCCAGTAGTATGATAGCGGGACTATACAATGAGCAGTTCTTC.

This chain links TRBV7-2 with TRBJ2-2; tentatively, D is TRBD2 (6 bases). V was cut by 3 bases and J by 6 bases, with 17 bases left in between. This CDR3 has 16 residues. Germline CDR1 reads SGHTA; CDR2 reads FQGNSA. CDR3 protein: CASSFGGSRAAGELFF. The CDR3 coding sequence is TGTGCCAGCAGCTTTGGAGGGAGCAGGGCCGCCGGGGAGCTGTTTTTT.